A selection of T cell receptor beta chains follows, all from one sample in a study of blood T cell repertoires in COVID-19. Measured with immunoSEQ multiplex PCR; TCRdb has only the in-frame clones, and not every one. The sample consists of around 90,000 clones, 80% of them appearing once. The sample taken for sequencing was peripheral blood. These receptors were obtained from a human donor in a cohort sampled during active COVID-19. The CDR3 runs from the conserved cysteine through the conserved F or W. D genes are given only for firm matches.

d_gene,v_gene,j_gene,CDR3aa,CDR3nt
TRBD2,TRBV7-2,TRBJ2-7,CASSLGLAGGHEQYF,TGTGCCAGCAGCTTAGGGCTAGCGGGAGGGCACGAGCAGTACTTC
NA,TRBV4-2,TRBJ2-6,CASSNRLSGANVLTF,TGTGCCAGCAGTAACAGGCTTTCGGGGGCCAACGTCCTGACTTTC
TRBD2,TRBV9,TRBJ2-7,CASSVTSGRSSYEQYF,TGTGCCAGCAGCGTCACTAGCGGGAGGAGCTCCTACGAGCAGTACTTC
NA,TRBV18,TRBJ2-5,CASSPGGSEETQYF,TGTGCCAGCTCCCCCGGCGGATCCGAAGAGACCCAGTACTTC
TRBD1,TRBV7-9,TRBJ1-1,CASTGQGGSNTEAFF,TGTGCCAGCACCGGACAGGGGGGTTCGAATACTGAAGCTTTCTTT
TRBD2,TRBV5-6,TRBJ2-1,CASSPQREAPYNEQFF,TGTGCCAGCAGCCCCCAGCGGGAGGCCCCCTACAATGAGCAGTTCTTC
TRBD2,TRBV28,TRBJ2-6,CASRGGWPNSGANVLTF,TGTGCCAGCAGGGGGGGGTGGCCCAACTCTGGGGCCAACGTCCTGACTTTC
TRBD1,TRBV28,TRBJ1-4,CASSDRDSNEKLFF,TGTGCCAGCAGTGACCGGGACAGCAATGAAAAACTGTTTTTT
NA,TRBV2,TRBJ2-3,CASSDAAGITQYF,TGTGCCAGCAGTGACGCGGCCGGCATTACGCAGTATTTT
NA,TRBV29-1,TRBJ1-3,CSVVAGSGGNTIYF,TGCAGCGTTGTAGCGGGTTCTGGGGGAAACACCATATATTTT
TRBD2,TRBV18,TRBJ2-7,CASSTGLAGTYEQYF,TGTGCCAGCTCAACGGGACTAGCGGGGACCTACGAGCAGTACTTC